This TCR beta chain was sequenced during a study of T cells after yellow fever vaccination. The study, taken as a whole, reports: Highly abundant clonotypes carried over from the bulk population could end up in FACS-sorted repertoires as contaminants. Weaker, the secondary response peaked sooner, at day 5 versus 15.

TCRdb analysed the 5' RACE reads with MiXCR anew, one entry per CDR3 protein. The sample includes 320,000 or so distinct CDR3 sequences, around 8.1% seen only once; the top ten take around 17%. V trimming: 6 bases; J trimming: 7 bases; junction bases outside the gene matches: 7. Germline-derived CDR1 and CDR2 are SQVTM and ANQGSEA. This CDR3 comprises 13 residues. In the case of this clonotype: Its antigen remains unknown.

The chain recombines TRBV29-1 with TRBJ1-5, with 9 bases lining up with TRBD1. This material consisted of PBMCs, taken roughly 47 days after the first yellow fever vaccination. This TCR derives from a man aged 18 to 35 who received the YFV17D yellow fever vaccine. In DNA form, the CDR3 reads TGCAGCGTACGGGACAGGGAGGGGCAGCCCCAGCATTTT. Its translation is CSVRDREGQPQHF.